What follows are 18 T cell receptor beta chains derived from one specimen sequenced in a study of blood T cell repertoires in COVID-19 (dated by TCRdb to the early 2020s). Libraries came from the immunoSEQ multiplex PCR assay. TCRdb carries this immuneACCESS record with in-frame sequences only. Its versions omit some clonotypes, under half of them owing to an unresolved V gene in the studies checked, with the rest unexplained. The sample records about 190,000 clones, approximately 81% of which are singletons. The ten biggest clones cover roughly a fifth of the sample. The sample consisted of peripheral blood. These receptors were taken from a human donor in a cohort sampled during active COVID-19.

V gene TRBV2 combines with J gene TRBJ1-4; D unresolved. Germline CDR1 is SNHLY and CDR2 is FYNNEI. This CDR3 is 14 amino acids long. Trimming cost V 6 bases and J 6 bases, with 14 bases left between them. This chain's CDR3 is CASRLGFSDEKLFF. In DNA, the CDR3 is TGTGCCAGCAGACTCGGATTTAGCGATGAAAAACTGTTTTTT. Full variable domain (outside the CDR3, taken from reference TRBV2 and TRBJ1-4): EPEVTQTPSHQVTQMGQEVILRCVPISNHLYFYWYRQILGQKVEFLVSFYNNEISEKSEIFDDQFSVERPDGSNFTLKIRSTKLEDSAMYFCASRLGFSDEKLFFGSGTQLSVL.

The V call is TRBV29-1, the J call TRBJ1-1, with a weak D call TRBD1 (5 bases). In germline, CDR1 is SQVTM, CDR2 ANQGSEA. Trimming left V 2 bases short and J 7 bases short, with 17 bases between. The CDR3 spans 14 residues. The CDR3 here is CSVERIGEEDEAFF. The DNA for the CDR3 is TGCAGCGTTGAACGGATAGGGGAAGAGGATGAAGCTTTCTTT.

CDR3 DNA sequence: TGCGCCAGCAGCTTGGGAGTTGGGACAGGGGATGAAAAACTGTTTTTT. Its protein is CASSLGVGTGDEKLFF. This chain links TRBV5-1 with TRBJ1-4, with TRBD1 matching 10 bases. The CDR3 consists of 16 residues. Germline CDR1 and CDR2: SGHRS and YFSETQ. V shed 0 bases and J 6 bases; nucleotides not matched to a gene: 5.

The chain has TRBV6-5 and TRBJ2-3; no definite D call. This CDR3 is built from 11 residues. Germline V gives CDR1 MNHEY, CDR2 SVGAGI. The ends were cut back, 3 bases at V and 6 bases at J, with 4 bases in the middle. The CDR3 reads CASSYIDTQYF. CDR3 nucleotides: TGTGCCAGCAGTTATATCGATACGCAGTATTTT.

This sequence joins TRBV7-8 and TRBJ2-7; the match to TRBD2 covers 12 bases. This CDR3 region has 16 residues. The J segment lost 0 bases and the V segment lost 10 bases, leaving 10 bases of the junction unmatched. Germline V gene sequence: CDR1 SGHVS, CDR2 FQNEAQ. The chain's CDR3 is CATHIGLAGTSYEQYF. The CDR3 nucleotides are TGTGCCACGCATATCGGACTAGCGGGGACCTCCTACGAGCAGTACTTC. Together with reference TRBV7-8 and TRBJ2-7, the CDR3 gives the full variable domain: GAGVSQSPRYKVAKRGQDVALRCDPISGHVSLFWYQQALGQGPEFLTYFQNEAQLDKSGLPSDRFFAERPEGSVSTLKIQRTQQEDSAVYLCATHIGLAGTSYEQYFGPGTRLTVT.

V and J are TRBV5-8 and TRBJ2-2; D may be TRBD2 (7 bases). Germline CDR1 and CDR2: SGHTS and YDEGEE. V was shortened by 4 bases and J by 6 bases, with 16 bases between the two germline ends. The CDR3 is 15 residues long. In nucleotides, the CDR3 is TGTGCCAGCAGCCTGGGAGGGAGGGGGTCCGGGGAGCTGTTTTTT. It yields the protein CASSLGGRGSGELFF. Combining the CDR3 with reference TRBV5-8 and TRBJ2-2 gives the whole variable domain EAGVTQSPTHLIKTRGQQATLRCSPISGHTSVYWYQQALGLGLQFLLWYDEGEERNRGNFPPRFSGRQFPNYSSELNVNALELEDSALYLCASSLGGRGSGELFFGEGSRLTVL.

The V gene is TRBV18, the J gene TRBJ1-3; weak D call: TRBD1 (6 bases). The V and J ends lost 2 bases and 7 bases respectively, with 18 bases between them. The germline V gene has CDR1 KGHSH and CDR2 LQKENI. The CDR3 sequence is 16 residues long. The CDR3, as DNA: TGTGCCAGCTCACCAAGTCAGGGACATGTCGTTAACACCATATATTTT. Residues: CASSPSQGHVVNTIYF.

The chain links TRBV2 to TRBJ2-2; 8 positions match TRBD2. CDR1 and CDR2 from the germline V gene are SNHLY and FYNNEI. The CDR3 loop spans 13 amino acids. After removal of 7 bases from V and 4 bases from J, the junction contained 2 bases not matched to a gene. The CDR3 is CASTGGVTGELFF. The CDR3 nucleotides are TGTGCCAGCACCGGGGGGGTCACCGGGGAGCTGTTTTTT.

This sequence joins TRBV18 and TRBJ1-5, with TRBD1 matching over 8 bases. Germline CDR1 is KGHSH and CDR2 is LQKENI. V gave up 3 bases and J gave up 4 bases; unmatched junction bases: 2. This CDR3 spans 14 amino acids. CDR3 sequence reads: CASSPRQGNQPQHF. The CDR3 DNA sequence: TGTGCCAGCTCACCCCGACAGGGGAATCAGCCCCAGCATTTT.

The chain uses TRBV6-5 and TRBJ1-1; possible D gene TRBD1, 5 bases. This CDR3 is 16 amino acids long. Germline lookup yields CDR1 MNHEY and CDR2 SVGAGI. V was shortened by 0 bases and J by 6 bases, with 17 bases between the two germline ends. CDR3 region: CASSYSRGRSYPEAFF. In DNA, the CDR3 is TGTGCCAGCAGTTACTCTAGGGGTCGTAGTTACCCTGAAGCTTTCTTT.

The CDR3 loop reads CASSKTTGGTEAFF. In nucleotides, the CDR3 is TGTGCCAGCAGCAAAACGACAGGGGGGACTGAAGCTTTCTTT. The chain uses TRBV7-9 and TRBJ1-1; 9 nucleotides align to TRBD1. The germline V gene has CDR1 SEHNR and CDR2 FQNEAQ (reference sequence). V was pared by 5 bases and J by 5 bases, with 6 bases of the junction left unmatched. There are 14 residues in the CDR3.

The chain uses TRBV4-2 and TRBJ2-1; unclear D gene. V was clipped by 1 base and J by 3 bases, with 4 bases between them. CDR1 and CDR2 from the germline V gene are LGHNA and YNFKEQ. CDR3 length: 13 residues. The CDR3 protein is CASSQALYNEQFF. The CDR3 DNA reads TGTGCCAGCAGCCAAGCCCTCTACAATGAGCAGTTCTTC.

V is TRBV11-2 and J is TRBJ2-5; maybe TRBD1 (5 bases). The V end was cut by 1 base, the J end by 4 bases, with 16 bases between. The CDR3 contains 16 residues. Germline V gives CDR1 SGHAT, CDR2 FQNNGV. CDR3 bases: TGTGCCAGCAGCTTAGTGGTAGGGGTCCCCTTAGAGACCCAGTACTTC. The encoded protein is CASSLVVGVPLETQYF.

The chain has TRBV29-1 and TRBJ1-1; D is perhaps TRBD1 (5 bases). The CDR3 loop spans 12 amino acids. V dropped 4 bases and J dropped 1 base, with 7 bases sitting between them. Germline CDR1 and CDR2: SQVTM and ANQGSEA. CDR3 loop: CSVGQGNTEAFF. CDR3 DNA sequence: TGCAGCGTTGGGCAGGGGAACACTGAAGCTTTCTTT.

This rearrangement joins TRBV9 to TRBJ2-5; D not certain. The CDR3 has 15 residues. Germline assignment: CDR1 SGDLS and CDR2 YYNGEE. With 0 bases removed from V and 3 bases from J, the gap between germline ends came to 12 bases. The CDR3 region is CASSVGGFGEETQYF. The CDR3 region has the DNA TGTGCCAGCAGCGTAGGTGGGTTCGGAGAAGAGACCCAGTACTTC.

J is TRBJ2-5 and V is TRBV11-3, with TRBD1 matching over 9 bases. The CDR3 sequence is 16 residues long. The germline gives CDR1 SGHNT, CDR2 YENEEA. V shed 5 bases, J shed 3 bases, and the junction held 10 bases outside the gene matches. As DNA, the CDR3 is TGTGCCAGCAGCGCAAGGGGGGACAGGGTAGAAGAGACCCAGTACTTC. Translation: CASSARGDRVEETQYF.

The gene calls are TRBV28 and TRBJ2-5, with 8 bases identical to TRBD2. CDR1 and CDR2 (germline): MDHEN, SYDVKM. The CDR3 runs 15 residues. The trim removed 4 bases at V and 5 bases at J, leaving 9 bases unmatched. For the CDR3, the DNA is TGTGCCAGCAGTTCAGGGCGGGAGGAGGTTGAGACCCAGTACTTC. This sequence encodes CASSSGREEVETQYF.

V is TRBV2 and J is TRBJ1-5; D not resolved. The germline V gene encodes CDR1 SNHLY and CDR2 FYNNEI. Trimming left V 6 bases short and J 2 bases short, with 11 bases between. This CDR3 has 14 amino acids. The CDR3: CASRNREGNQPQHF. The CDR3 coding sequence is TGTGCCAGCAGGAATAGGGAGGGCAATCAGCCCCAGCATTTT.